The clone carrying this T cell receptor (beta chain) was detected once. This entry comes from a study of Ad26.COV2.S vaccination and SARS-CoV-2 variants. Profiled with immunoSEQ multiplex PCR; TCRdb holds only in-frame clones, not every one. The sample lists a few hundred thousand clones, 75% to 95% seen once, with 12% in the top ten. Sample treatment: roughly 20 received Ad26.COV2.S at low or high dose, single or two shots; 5 received placebo; per-sample allocation not given. Each sample was drawn 63 days after the first injection (of vaccine or placebo). The sequence came from a person aged 18-60 years who received the Ad26.COV2.S COVID-19 vaccine or a placebo. Sequencing used peripheral blood, obtained in a trial of Ad26.COV2.S vaccine versus placebo.

The CDR3 protein is CASSLGGAGGPGTGELFF. Here the CDR3 DNA reads TGTGCCAGCAGCTTAGGGGGTGCGGGAGGGCCGGGCACCGGGGAGCTGTTTTTT. J is TRBJ2-2 and V is TRBV11-2; 9 bases agree with TRBD2. The CDR3 has 18 residues. The V gene's germline CDR1 is SGHAT and CDR2 FQNNGV. V shed 1 base, J shed 4 bases, and the junction held 10 bases outside the gene matches. The variable domain in full, completed from reference TRBV11-2 and TRBJ2-2, reads EAGVAQSPRYKIIEKRQSVAFWCNPISGHATLYWYQQILGQGPKLLIQFQNNGVVDDSQLPKDRFSAERLKGVDSTLKIQPAKLEDSAVYLCASSLGGAGGPGTGELFFGEGSRLTVL.